This is a list of T cell receptor beta chains from one sample in a study of blood T cells in healthy people across ages. TCRdb called the 5' RACE reads again in MiXCR, with one record for every CDR3 protein. The sample shows roughly 1,300,000 distinct CDR3 sequences, approximately 63% of them seen only once. The source material was blood. The receptors originated from a man younger than 35 in good health. The CDR3 runs from the conserved cysteine through the conserved F or W. Each record gives: J gene, D gene, CDR3 length, V gene, clone size, CDR3 DNA, CDR3 protein. D genes are given only for firm matches. Expanded clones are given a class, and other clones once, few, many or no size at all.

j_gene: TRBJ1-2
d_gene: NA
len: 14
v_gene: TRBV12-3/TRBV12-4
abundance: NA
CDR3nt: TGTGCCAGTGCTCCTTCAGGTACCTTTTATGGCTACACCTTC
CDR3aa: CASAPSGTFYGYTF

j_gene: TRBJ2-1
d_gene: TRBD1
len: 15
v_gene: TRBV7-2
abundance: once
CDR3nt: TGTGCCAGCAGCTTATCTGACAGGGTGTACAATGAGCAGTTCTTC
CDR3aa: CASSLSDRVYNEQFF

j_gene: TRBJ2-7
d_gene: NA
len: 14
v_gene: TRBV7-2
abundance: few
CDR3nt: TGTGCCAGCAGCCCCGGGGCGTTTATCTACGAGCAGTACTTC
CDR3aa: CASSPGAFIYEQYF

j_gene: TRBJ2-7
d_gene: NA
len: 15
v_gene: TRBV20-1
abundance: once
CDR3nt: TGCAGTGCGCAGCCTATACCAGGGGCTATGAATCGCCAGTACTTC
CDR3aa: CSAQPIPGAMNRQYF

j_gene: TRBJ2-3
d_gene: TRBD2
len: 15
v_gene: TRBV15
abundance: NA
CDR3nt: TGTGCCACCAGCAGAGAGGGAGGGAACACAGATACGCAGTATTTT
CDR3aa: CATSREGGNTDTQYF

j_gene: TRBJ2-1
d_gene: NA
len: 11
v_gene: TRBV29-1
abundance: NA
CDR3nt: TGCAGCACGGACAGTGGCAATGAGCAGTTCTTC
CDR3aa: CSTDSGNEQFF

j_gene: TRBJ1-2
d_gene: NA
len: 12
v_gene: TRBV5-1
abundance: NA
CDR3nt: TGCGCCAGGGACCTCTTTAACTATGGCTACACCTTC
CDR3aa: CARDLFNYGYTF

j_gene: TRBJ1-1
d_gene: TRBD1
len: 15
v_gene: TRBV29-1
abundance: few
CDR3nt: TGCAGCGTTGGCCCAGGGGGTGCGAAAAAAGACGAAGCTTTCTTT
CDR3aa: CSVGPGGAKKDEAFF

j_gene: TRBJ2-7
d_gene: NA
len: 13
v_gene: TRBV15
abundance: once
CDR3nt: TGTGCCACCAGTCCGGACATCTCCTACGAGCAGTACTTC
CDR3aa: CATSPDISYEQYF

j_gene: TRBJ2-4
d_gene: NA
len: 12
v_gene: TRBV2
abundance: NA
CDR3nt: TGTGCCAGCAGTGAGGGCGTCCTGACGCAGTACTTC
CDR3aa: CASSEGVLTQYF

j_gene: TRBJ1-5
d_gene: NA
len: 13
v_gene: TRBV2
abundance: NA
CDR3nt: TGTGCCAGCAGCGAGGGGGTCGGTCAGCCCCAGCATTTT
CDR3aa: CASSEGVGQPQHF

j_gene: TRBJ1-2
d_gene: NA
len: 12
v_gene: TRBV12-3/TRBV12-4
abundance: NA
CDR3nt: TGTGCCAGCAGTGCCTACCAGGATGGCTACACCTTC
CDR3aa: CASSAYQDGYTF

j_gene: TRBJ1-5
d_gene: NA
len: 14
v_gene: TRBV4-1
abundance: NA
CDR3nt: TGCGCCAGCAGCCAAGAAAGCGTTCGTCAGCCCCAGCATTTT
CDR3aa: CASSQESVRQPQHF

j_gene: TRBJ2-4
d_gene: TRBD2
len: 15
v_gene: TRBV28
abundance: many
CDR3nt: TGTGCCAGCAGCCCAGCGGGGGGCTGGGAAAACATTCAGTACTTC
CDR3aa: CASSPAGGWENIQYF

j_gene: TRBJ2-3
d_gene: TRBD2
len: 19
v_gene: TRBV27
abundance: NA
CDR3nt: TGTGCCAGCAGTTTAGAGTTTCTAGCGGGGGGGCGTCACACAGATACGCAGTATTTT
CDR3aa: CASSLEFLAGGRHTDTQYF

j_gene: TRBJ2-4
d_gene: NA
len: 12
v_gene: TRBV12-3/TRBV12-4
abundance: many
CDR3nt: TGTGCCAGCAGCCCCGGGGGAAACATTCAGTACTTC
CDR3aa: CASSPGGNIQYF

j_gene: TRBJ2-7
d_gene: NA
len: 13
v_gene: TRBV6-2/TRBV6-3
abundance: NA
CDR3nt: TGTGCCAGCAGTTACCTGGGGGTGTACGAGCAGTACTTC
CDR3aa: CASSYLGVYEQYF

j_gene: TRBJ1-2
d_gene: TRBD1
len: 16
v_gene: TRBV7-9
abundance: few
CDR3nt: TGTGCCAGCAGCCTTTCAGGACAGGGGGATAACTATGGCTACACCTTC
CDR3aa: CASSLSGQGDNYGYTF

j_gene: TRBJ2-5
d_gene: NA
len: 13
v_gene: TRBV6-1
abundance: NA
CDR3nt: TGTGCCAGCAGTGAAGCATGGGGGGAGACCCAGTACTTC
CDR3aa: CASSEAWGETQYF

j_gene: TRBJ2-1
d_gene: TRBD2
len: 13
v_gene: TRBV29-1
abundance: once
CDR3nt: TGCAGCGTCTGGACTAGAACAGAGAATGAGCAGTTCTTC
CDR3aa: CSVWTRTENEQFF

j_gene: TRBJ2-1
d_gene: TRBD2
len: 14
v_gene: TRBV20-1
abundance: NA
CDR3nt: TGCAGTGCTAGGGGACTAGCAGTATACAATAAGCAGTTCTTC
CDR3aa: CSARGLAVYNKQFF

j_gene: TRBJ1-2
d_gene: NA
len: 11
v_gene: TRBV2
abundance: NA
CDR3nt: TGTGCCAGCAAACCACCCTATGGCTACACCTTC
CDR3aa: CASKPPYGYTF

j_gene: TRBJ1-1
d_gene: NA
len: 12
v_gene: TRBV20-1
abundance: NA
CDR3nt: TGCAGTGCTAGCCCCCAGCCTCTTGAAGCTTTCTTT
CDR3aa: CSASPQPLEAFF

j_gene: TRBJ2-7
d_gene: TRBD2
len: 15
v_gene: TRBV28
abundance: few
CDR3nt: TGTGCCAGCCTCCGGGACTACCTTGGCTCCTACGAGCAGTACTTC
CDR3aa: CASLRDYLGSYEQYF

j_gene: TRBJ2-3
d_gene: NA
len: 12
v_gene: TRBV2
abundance: once
CDR3nt: TGTGCCAGCAACCTAGCTACAGATACGCAGTATTTT
CDR3aa: CASNLATDTQYF

j_gene: TRBJ1-1
d_gene: NA
len: 15
v_gene: TRBV15
abundance: once
CDR3nt: TGTGCCACCAGCAGTACCGGGACGGAGAACATTGAAGCTTTCTTT
CDR3aa: CATSSTGTENIEAFF

j_gene: TRBJ2-3
d_gene: NA
len: 15
v_gene: TRBV5-1
abundance: NA
CDR3nt: TGCGCCAGCAGCTCCACACCTTATTCCACAGATACGCAGTATTTT
CDR3aa: CASSSTPYSTDTQYF

j_gene: TRBJ2-7
d_gene: TRBD1
len: 16
v_gene: TRBV6-1
abundance: NA
CDR3nt: TGTGCCAGCAGTGACACCGACAGGGCTATGGCCTACGAGCAGTACTTC
CDR3aa: CASSDTDRAMAYEQYF

j_gene: TRBJ2-7
d_gene: NA
len: 11
v_gene: TRBV28
abundance: NA
CDR3nt: TGTGCCAGCAGCTCAGGTGTCGAGCAGAACTTC
CDR3aa: CASSSGVEQNF

j_gene: TRBJ2-7
d_gene: NA
len: 15
v_gene: TRBV28
abundance: NA
CDR3nt: TGTGCCAGCAGGATGCCCGGCGGGCCAATCAGCGAGCAGTACTTC
CDR3aa: CASRMPGGPISEQYF

j_gene: TRBJ1-5
d_gene: TRBD1
len: 14
v_gene: TRBV29-1
abundance: NA
CDR3nt: TGCAGCGTAGAGACAGGGGATGGGGGTCAGCCCCAGCATTTT
CDR3aa: CSVETGDGGQPQHF

j_gene: TRBJ1-1
d_gene: NA
len: 15
v_gene: TRBV21-1
abundance: NA
CDR3nt: TGTGCCAGCAGCAAAGAGACAGGGGGCTTCGCTGAAGCTTTCTTT
CDR3aa: CASSKETGGFAEAFF

j_gene: TRBJ2-1
d_gene: TRBD2
len: 17
v_gene: TRBV3-1
abundance: once
CDR3nt: TGTGCCAGCAGCCAAGCATTAGCGCCTAGCGGGAGTAGTGAGCAGTTCTTC
CDR3aa: CASSQALAPSGSSEQFF

j_gene: TRBJ1-2
d_gene: NA
len: 14
v_gene: TRBV29-1
abundance: many
CDR3nt: TGCAGCGTTGGTCGGGCAGAAATTAACTATGGCTACACCTTC
CDR3aa: CSVGRAEINYGYTF

j_gene: TRBJ2-3
d_gene: NA
len: 17
v_gene: TRBV20-1
abundance: NA
CDR3nt: TGCAGTGCTAGAGATTCGTTTCTCCGGGACCCCCTCTACGCGCAGTATTTT
CDR3aa: CSARDSFLRDPLYAQYF

j_gene: TRBJ2-7
d_gene: NA
len: 14
v_gene: TRBV6-5
abundance: few
CDR3nt: TGTGCCAGCAGTTACTTGAGCGGCTCCTACGAGCAGTACTTC
CDR3aa: CASSYLSGSYEQYF

j_gene: TRBJ2-5
d_gene: NA
len: 12
v_gene: TRBV10-3
abundance: NA
CDR3nt: TGTGCCAGCACACACAGCAGAGAGACCCAGTACTTC
CDR3aa: CASTHSRETQYF

j_gene: TRBJ2-7
d_gene: NA
len: 16
v_gene: TRBV7-2
abundance: NA
CDR3nt: TGTGCCAGCAGCTTACAGTGGGGACCTCTGGACTACGAGCAGTACTTC
CDR3aa: CASSLQWGPLDYEQYF

j_gene: TRBJ2-3
d_gene: NA
len: 15
v_gene: TRBV4-2
abundance: few
CDR3nt: TGTGCCAGCAGCCAAGAGGACAGACGCACAGATACGCAGTATTTT
CDR3aa: CASSQEDRRTDTQYF

j_gene: TRBJ2-7
d_gene: NA
len: 15
v_gene: TRBV5-5
abundance: NA
CDR3nt: TGTGCCAGCAGCTTGGAGGGACCTACCGCCTACGAGCAGTACTTC
CDR3aa: CASSLEGPTAYEQYF

j_gene: TRBJ2-3
d_gene: NA
len: 14
v_gene: TRBV7-9
abundance: NA
CDR3nt: TGTGCCAGCAGCTTAGATGGTCGCCCAGATACGCAGTATTTT
CDR3aa: CASSLDGRPDTQYF